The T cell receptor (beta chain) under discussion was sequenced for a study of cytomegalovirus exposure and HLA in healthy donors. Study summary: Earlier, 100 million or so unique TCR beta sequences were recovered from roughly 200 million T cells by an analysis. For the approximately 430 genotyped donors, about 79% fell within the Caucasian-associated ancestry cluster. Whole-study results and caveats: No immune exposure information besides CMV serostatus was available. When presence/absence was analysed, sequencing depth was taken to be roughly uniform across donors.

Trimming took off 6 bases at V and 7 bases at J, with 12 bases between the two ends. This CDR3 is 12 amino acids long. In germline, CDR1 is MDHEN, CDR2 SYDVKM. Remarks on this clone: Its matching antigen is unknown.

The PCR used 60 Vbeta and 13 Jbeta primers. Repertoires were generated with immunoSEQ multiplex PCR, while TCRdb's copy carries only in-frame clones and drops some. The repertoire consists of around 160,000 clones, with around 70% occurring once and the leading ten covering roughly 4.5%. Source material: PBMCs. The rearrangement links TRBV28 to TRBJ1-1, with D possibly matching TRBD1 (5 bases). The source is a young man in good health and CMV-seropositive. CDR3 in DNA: TGTGCCAGCAGGCCAGACAGCATTGAAGCTTTCTTT. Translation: CASRPDSIEAFF.